This is a list of T cell receptor beta chains from one sample in a study of PD-1 blockade in classical Hodgkin lymphoma. Clones were sequenced by immunoSEQ multiplex PCR, and TCRdb holds only the in-frame ones, with some missing. The sample lists 35,000 to 50,000 clones, roughly 69% occurring once. The material sequenced was peripheral blood mononuclear cells (PBMCs), taken before the fourth cycle of nivolumab. The receptors stem from a human donor with classical Hodgkin lymphoma. CDR3s include the opening cysteine and the closing phenylalanine or tryptophan. Each record gives: J gene, V gene, clone size, D gene, CDR3 protein, CDR3 DNA. A D gene is named only where the DNA matches it firmly. Clone size is given for some rows only: seen once, a few or many times, or a class if the clone is expanded.

J: TRBJ1-2; V: TRBV6-6; size: -; D: TRBD1; CDR3: CASSPIMTGRAEGYTF; DNA: TGTGCCAGCAGCCCTATTATGACAGGGAGGGCGGAGGGCTACACCTTC
J: TRBJ2-7; V: TRBV2; size: medium-sized; D: TRBD2; CDR3: CASSALAGARDEQYF; DNA: TGTGCCAGCAGTGCTCTAGCGGGGGCCCGGGACGAGCAGTACTTC
J: TRBJ2-7; V: TRBV13; size: -; D: TRBD1; CDR3: CASSSRDRANYEQYF; DNA: TGTGCCAGCAGCTCCCGGGACAGGGCCAATTACGAGCAGTACTTC
J: TRBJ2-7; V: TRBV7-8; size: -; D: TRBD1; CDR3: CASSDPPGGSYEQYF; DNA: TGTGCCAGCAGCGATCCTCCAGGGGGATCCTACGAGCAGTACTTC
J: TRBJ2-3; V: TRBV7-3; size: -; D: TRBD1; CDR3: CASSSNRGDTQYF; DNA: TGTGCCAGCAGCTCGAACAGGGGAGATACGCAGTATTTT
J: TRBJ1-6; V: TRBV19; size: -; D: TRBD1; CDR3: CASSAGQERVSLHF; DNA: TGTGCCAGTAGCGCGGGACAGGAACGGGTGTCCCTCCACTTT
J: TRBJ1-6; V: TRBV6-1; size: few; D: TRBD1; CDR3: CASSLDRGHSPLHF; DNA: TGTGCCAGCAGCTTGGACAGGGGGCATTCACCCCTCCACTTT
J: TRBJ2-2; V: TRBV18; size: -; D: TRBD1; CDR3: CASSQTGTGNTGELFF; DNA: TGTGCCAGCTCACAAACCGGGACAGGGAACACCGGGGAGCTGTTTTTT
J: TRBJ1-1; V: TRBV7-9; size: -; D: -; CDR3: CASSPPVGYPEAFF; DNA: TGTGCCAGCAGCCCCCCAGTGGGGTACCCTGAAGCTTTCTTT
J: TRBJ2-7; V: TRBV7-2; size: -; D: TRBD1; CDR3: CASSPEVRTGNEQYF; DNA: TGTGCCAGCAGCCCCGAGGTCCGGACAGGGAACGAGCAGTACTTC
J: TRBJ1-4; V: TRBV25-1; size: -; D: -; CDR3: CASSVTGMVSEKLFF; DNA: TGTGCCAGCAGTGTCACAGGGATGGTAAGTGAAAAACTGTTTTTT
J: TRBJ1-5; V: TRBV6-1; size: few; D: -; CDR3: CASSGGLFNQPQHF; DNA: TGTGCCAGCAGTGGGGGACTATTCAATCAGCCCCAGCATTTT
J: TRBJ2-7; V: TRBV19; size: -; D: TRBD2; CDR3: CASSVFSGGLTYEQYF; DNA: TGTGCCAGTAGTGTTTTTAGCGGGGGGTTGACCTACGAGCAGTACTTC
J: TRBJ2-2; V: TRBV10-2; size: -; D: -; CDR3: CASSEMLVIGELFF; DNA: TGCGCCAGCAGTGAGATGCTAGTTATAGGGGAGCTGTTTTTT
J: TRBJ2-2; V: TRBV4-2; size: medium-sized; D: -; CDR3: CASSQEAGTGELFF; DNA: TGTGCCAGCAGCCAAGAGGCGGGGACCGGGGAGCTGTTTTTT
J: TRBJ2-7; V: TRBV30; size: -; D: -; CDR3: CAWSRTESYEQYF; DNA: TGTGCCTGGAGCAGGACGGAGTCCTACGAGCAGTACTTC
J: TRBJ2-1; V: TRBV5-1; size: -; D: -; CDR3: CASSLQGNEQFF; DNA: TGCGCCAGCAGCTTACAGGGCAATGAGCAGTTCTTC
J: TRBJ2-2; V: TRBV7-9; size: -; D: TRBD1; CDR3: CASSHPGQGGYGELFF; DNA: TGTGCCAGCAGCCATCCGGGACAGGGGGGTTACGGGGAGCTGTTTTTT
J: TRBJ1-1; V: TRBV21-1; size: -; D: -; CDR3: CASSKAGVEKNTEAFF; DNA: TGTGCCAGCAGCAAAGCAGGGGTTGAGAAGAACACTGAAGCTTTCTTT
J: TRBJ2-6; V: TRBV30; size: -; D: -; CDR3: CAWSVPFTFYNNVLTF; DNA: TGTGCCTGGAGTGTCCCGTTTACGTTTTACAATAACGTCCTGACTTTC
J: TRBJ1-6; V: TRBV10-3; size: -; D: -; CDR3: CAIRSGPDNSPLHF; DNA: TGTGCCATCCGCTCGGGTCCCGATAATTCACCCCTCCACTTT
J: TRBJ2-3; V: TRBV19; size: few; D: -; CDR3: CASSWSTDTQYF; DNA: TGTGCCAGTAGCTGGAGCACAGATACGCAGTATTTT
J: TRBJ2-7; V: TRBV6-6; size: -; D: -; CDR3: CASSPVSYEQYF; DNA: TGTGCCAGCAGCCCGGTCTCCTACGAGCAGTACTTC
J: TRBJ2-7; V: TRBV9; size: few; D: -; CDR3: CASSVGQLSGSYEQYF; DNA: TGTGCCAGCAGCGTAGGACAGTTAAGCGGTTCCTACGAGCAGTACTTC
J: TRBJ2-6; V: TRBV11-1; size: few; D: -; CDR3: CASSSRGVDGANVLTF; DNA: TGTGCCAGCAGCTCCAGAGGGGTGGACGGGGCCAACGTCCTGACTTTC